This T cell receptor beta chain was profiled in a study of cytomegalovirus exposure and HLA in healthy donors. Findings and caveats of the study: TCR beta V segments were, for the most part, productive about 87% or about 30% of the time in an earlier analysis.

The CDR3 runs 16 residues. V lost 4 bases to trimming and J lost 4 bases; unmatched junction nucleotides: 9. Germline V gene data show CDR1 as SGHDT and CDR2 as YYEEEE. PCR was performed using 60 Vbeta and 13 Jbeta primers. The assay was immunoSEQ multiplex PCR, and TCRdb's table has in-frame clones only and misses some. The sample contains some 90,000 clones, about 81% of which appear only once. A word on this clone: The antigen is undetermined.

The receptor was derived from a woman aged 35 to 49 in good health and CMV-seronegative. Sequencing used PBMCs. This rearrangement joins TRBV5-6 to TRBJ2-2; 8 bases agree with TRBD1. CDR3 residues: CASSPLDRVSTGELFF. The CDR3 region has the DNA TGTGCCAGCAGCCCCTTGGACAGGGTGTCCACCGGGGAGCTGTTTTTT.